The sequence of this TCR beta chain was determined in a study of shared clonotypes between healthy human individuals. Naive CD8 cells lacked CD45RO, underwent positive selection for CCR7 and left out terminally differentiated effector memory CD45RA+ cells. The material for each subset, its genomic DNA, was split evenly across several immunoSEQ plates. Generated by immunoSEQ multiplex PCR, the TCRdb table keeps only in-frame clones and is missing some. This table has under 2,000,000 clones, approximately 95% appearing once. The V and J ends lost 2 bases and 6 bases, in that order; junction bases with no gene match: 11. The CDR3 has 16 amino acids. CDR1 and CDR2 from the germline V gene are SEHNR and FQNEAQ (reference sequence).

Sequenced input: naive CD8+ T cells sorted from blood. V and J are TRBV7-9 and TRBJ2-7; 9 nucleotides match TRBD2. This sequence was found in a man between 18 and 35 years old in good health. The CDR3 loop reads CASSLNWDSGRREQYF. CDR3 DNA: TGTGCCAGCAGCTTAAACTGGGATAGCGGGAGACGCGAGCAGTACTTC.